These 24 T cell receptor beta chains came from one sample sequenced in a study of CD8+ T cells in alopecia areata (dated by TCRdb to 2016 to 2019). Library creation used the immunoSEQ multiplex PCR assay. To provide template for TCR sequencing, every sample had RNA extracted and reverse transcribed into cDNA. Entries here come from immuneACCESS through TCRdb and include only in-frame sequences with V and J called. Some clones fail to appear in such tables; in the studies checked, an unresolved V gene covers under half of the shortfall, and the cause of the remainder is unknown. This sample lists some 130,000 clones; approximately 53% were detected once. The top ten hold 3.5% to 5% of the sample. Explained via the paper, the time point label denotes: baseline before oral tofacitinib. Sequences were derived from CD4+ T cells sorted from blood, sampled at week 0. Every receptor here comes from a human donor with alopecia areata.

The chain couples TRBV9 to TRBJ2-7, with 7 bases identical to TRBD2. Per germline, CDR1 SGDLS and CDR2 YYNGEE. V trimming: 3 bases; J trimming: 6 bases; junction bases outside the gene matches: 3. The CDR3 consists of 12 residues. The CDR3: CASSERGGEQYF. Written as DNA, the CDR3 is TGTGCCAGCAGCGAGCGGGGTGGCGAGCAGTACTTC.

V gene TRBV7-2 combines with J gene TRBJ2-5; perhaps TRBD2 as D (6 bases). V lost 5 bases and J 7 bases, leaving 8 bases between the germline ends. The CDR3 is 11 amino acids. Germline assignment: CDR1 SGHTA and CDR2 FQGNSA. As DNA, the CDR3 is TGTGCCAGCAGCCATAGCGGGACCCAGTACTTC. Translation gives CASSHSGTQYF.

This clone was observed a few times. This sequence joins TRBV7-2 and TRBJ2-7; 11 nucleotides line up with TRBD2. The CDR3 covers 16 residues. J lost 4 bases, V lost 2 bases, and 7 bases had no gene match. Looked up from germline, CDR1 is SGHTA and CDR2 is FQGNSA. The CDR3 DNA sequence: TGTGCCAGCAGCTTAAGTAGCGGGAGGGCCGAGTACGAGCAGTACTTC. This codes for CASSLSSGRAEYEQYF. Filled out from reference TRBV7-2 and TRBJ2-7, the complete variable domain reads GAGVSQSPSNKVTEKGKDVELRCDPISGHTALYWYRQSLGQGLEFLIYFQGNSAPDKSGLPSDRFSAERTGGSVSTLTIQRTQQEDSAVYLCASSLSSGRAEYEQYFGPGTRLTVT.

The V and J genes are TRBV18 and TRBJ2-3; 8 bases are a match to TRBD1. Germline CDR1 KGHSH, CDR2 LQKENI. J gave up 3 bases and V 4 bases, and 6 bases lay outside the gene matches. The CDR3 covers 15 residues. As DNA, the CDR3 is TGTGCCAGCTCACAGAACAGACAGGGGACAGATACGCAGTATTTT. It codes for CASSQNRQGTDTQYF.

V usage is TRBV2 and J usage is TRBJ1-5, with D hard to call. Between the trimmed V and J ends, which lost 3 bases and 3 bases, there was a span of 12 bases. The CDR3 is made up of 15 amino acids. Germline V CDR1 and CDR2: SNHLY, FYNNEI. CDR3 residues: CASSESRPHNQPQHF. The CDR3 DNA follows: TGTGCCAGCAGTGAGTCTAGGCCTCACAATCAGCCCCAGCATTTT.

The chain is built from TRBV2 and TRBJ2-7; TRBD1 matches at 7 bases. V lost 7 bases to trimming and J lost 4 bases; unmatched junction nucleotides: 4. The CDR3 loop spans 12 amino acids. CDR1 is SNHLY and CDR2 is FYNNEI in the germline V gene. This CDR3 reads CASTGQLYEQYF. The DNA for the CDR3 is TGTGCCAGCACGGGACAGCTGTACGAGCAGTACTTC.

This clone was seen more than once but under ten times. The CDR3 DNA follows: TGTGCCAGCAGACTTATAGCGGGAGGGCCCCCCGGGGAGCTGTTTTTT. Its protein product is CASRLIAGGPPGELFF. The chain couples TRBV7-3 to TRBJ2-2; the match to TRBD2 covers 11 bases. V gave up 6 bases and J gave up 6 bases; unmatched junction bases: 9. This CDR3 is built from 16 residues. In germline, CDR1 is SGHTA, CDR2 FQGTGA.

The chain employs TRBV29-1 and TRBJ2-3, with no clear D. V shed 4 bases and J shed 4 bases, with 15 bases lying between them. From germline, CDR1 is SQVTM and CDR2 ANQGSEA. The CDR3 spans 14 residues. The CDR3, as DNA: TGCAGCGTTGCTGCGTTTGGCAGCGCAGATACGCAGTATTTT. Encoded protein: CSVAAFGSADTQYF.

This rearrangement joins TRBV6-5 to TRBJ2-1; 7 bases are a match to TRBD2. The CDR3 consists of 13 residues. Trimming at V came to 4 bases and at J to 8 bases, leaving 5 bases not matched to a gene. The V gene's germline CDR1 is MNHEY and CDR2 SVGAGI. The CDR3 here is CASSSGLGDEQFF. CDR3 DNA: TGTGCCAGCAGTTCTGGACTAGGCGATGAGCAGTTCTTC.

CDR3: CASSYRVELTDTQYF. CDR3 coding DNA: TGTGCCAGCAGTTACAGAGTAGAGCTCACAGATACGCAGTATTTT. This chain uses TRBV6-5 with TRBJ2-3; D gene unclear. Between the trimmed V and J ends, which lost 2 bases and 2 bases, there was a span of 11 bases. The CDR3 spans 15 residues. The germline gives CDR1 MNHEY, CDR2 SVGAGI.

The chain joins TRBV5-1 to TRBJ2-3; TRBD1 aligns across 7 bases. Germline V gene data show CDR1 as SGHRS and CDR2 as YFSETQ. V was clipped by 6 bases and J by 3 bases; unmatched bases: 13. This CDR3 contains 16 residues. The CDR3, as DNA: TGCGCCAGCACCTCTCCAGGGGGAAGGGGGACAGATACGCAGTATTTT. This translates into CASTSPGGRGTDTQYF.

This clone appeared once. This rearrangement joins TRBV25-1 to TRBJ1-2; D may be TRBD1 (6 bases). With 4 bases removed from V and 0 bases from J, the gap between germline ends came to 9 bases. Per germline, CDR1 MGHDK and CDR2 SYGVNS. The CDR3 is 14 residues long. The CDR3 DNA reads TGTGCCAGCAGTGTGGCAGGGGCTAACTATGGCTACACCTTC. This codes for CASSVAGANYGYTF.

In nucleotides, the CDR3 is TGTGCCAGCAGCTTAGCGTTAGGGGGGCCAAGCACAGATACGCAGTATTTT. Translating it yields CASSLALGGPSTDTQYF. This chain connects TRBV7-9 to TRBJ2-3; D might be TRBD1 or TRBD2, each matching 6 bases. Between the trimmed V and J ends, which lost 0 bases and 0 bases, there was a span of 13 bases. There are 17 residues in the CDR3. Germline V gene sequence: CDR1 SEHNR, CDR2 FQNEAQ (reference sequence).

The CDR3 loop reads CASSSTWTRTTDTQYF. The CDR3 bases are TGTGCCAGCAGCTCGACCTGGACTAGAACCACAGATACGCAGTATTTT. The V gene is TRBV7-6, the J gene TRBJ2-3; 7 bases agree with TRBD2. Germline CDR1 is SGHVS and CDR2 is FNYEAQ. The trim removed 4 bases at V and 2 bases at J, leaving 9 bases unmatched. There are 16 residues in the CDR3. Supplemented by reference TRBV7-6 and TRBJ2-3, the full variable domain reads GAGVSQSPRYKVTKRGQDVALRCDPISGHVSLYWYRQALGQGPEFLTYFNYEAQQDKSGLPNDRFSAERPEGSISTLTIQRTEQRDSAMYRCASSSTWTRTTDTQYFGPGTRLTVL.

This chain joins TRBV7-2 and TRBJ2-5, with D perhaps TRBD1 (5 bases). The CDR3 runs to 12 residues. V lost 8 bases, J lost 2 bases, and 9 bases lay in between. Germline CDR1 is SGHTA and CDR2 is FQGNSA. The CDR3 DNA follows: TGTGCCAGCTCGCGACAGCAAGAGACCCAGTACTTC. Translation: CASSRQQETQYF.

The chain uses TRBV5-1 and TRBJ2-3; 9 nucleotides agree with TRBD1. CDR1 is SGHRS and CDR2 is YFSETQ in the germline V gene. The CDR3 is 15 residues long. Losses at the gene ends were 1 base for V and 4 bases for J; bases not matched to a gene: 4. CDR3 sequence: CASSLRTGEADTQYF. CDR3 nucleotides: TGCGCCAGCAGCTTGAGGACAGGGGAAGCAGATACGCAGTATTTT.

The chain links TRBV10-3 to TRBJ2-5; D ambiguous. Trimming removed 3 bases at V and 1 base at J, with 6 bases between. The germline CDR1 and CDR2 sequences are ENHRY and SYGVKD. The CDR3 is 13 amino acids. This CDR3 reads CAISERSQETQYF. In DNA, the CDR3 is TGTGCCATCAGTGAAAGGAGCCAAGAGACCCAGTACTTC.

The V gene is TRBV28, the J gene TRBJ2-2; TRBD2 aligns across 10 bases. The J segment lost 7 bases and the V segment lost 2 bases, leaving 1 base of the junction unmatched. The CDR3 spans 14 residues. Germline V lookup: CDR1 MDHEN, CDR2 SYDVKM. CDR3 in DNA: TGTGCCAGCAGTTTAGGACTAGCGGTCGGGGAGCTGTTTTTT. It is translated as CASSLGLAVGELFF.

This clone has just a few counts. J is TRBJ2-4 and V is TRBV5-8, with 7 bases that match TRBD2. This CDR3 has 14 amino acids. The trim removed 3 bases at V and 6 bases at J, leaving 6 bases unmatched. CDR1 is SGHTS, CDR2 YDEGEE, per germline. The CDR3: CASSSGGDTNIQYF. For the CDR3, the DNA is TGTGCCAGCAGCTCGGGGGGTGATACAAACATTCAGTACTTC.

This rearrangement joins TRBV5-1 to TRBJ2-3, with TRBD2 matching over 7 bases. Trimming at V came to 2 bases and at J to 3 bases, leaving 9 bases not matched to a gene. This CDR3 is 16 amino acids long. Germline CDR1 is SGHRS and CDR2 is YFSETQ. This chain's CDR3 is CASSFGAAGVTDTQYF. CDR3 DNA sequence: TGCGCCAGCAGCTTCGGGGCTGCGGGAGTGACAGATACGCAGTATTTT.

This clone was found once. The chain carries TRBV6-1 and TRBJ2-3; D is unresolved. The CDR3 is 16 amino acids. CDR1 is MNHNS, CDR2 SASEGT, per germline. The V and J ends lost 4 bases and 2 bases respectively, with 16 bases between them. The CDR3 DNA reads TGTGCCAGCAGTGCCGTACGAAGAATTTACACAGATACGCAGTATTTT. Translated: CASSAVRRIYTDTQYF.

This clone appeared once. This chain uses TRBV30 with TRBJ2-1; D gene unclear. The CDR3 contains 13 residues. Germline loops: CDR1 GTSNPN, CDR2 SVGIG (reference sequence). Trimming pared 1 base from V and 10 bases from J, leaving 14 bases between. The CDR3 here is CAWSAEKHGEQFF. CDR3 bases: TGTGCCTGGAGTGCAGAGAAGCATGGGGAGCAGTTCTTC.

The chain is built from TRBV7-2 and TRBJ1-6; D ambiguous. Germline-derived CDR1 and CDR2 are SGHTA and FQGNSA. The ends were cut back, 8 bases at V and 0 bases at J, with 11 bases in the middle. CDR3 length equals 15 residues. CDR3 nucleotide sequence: TGTGCCAGCTTAAAAGACTCCTCCTATAATTCACCCCTCCACTTT. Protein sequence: CASLKDSSYNSPLHF.

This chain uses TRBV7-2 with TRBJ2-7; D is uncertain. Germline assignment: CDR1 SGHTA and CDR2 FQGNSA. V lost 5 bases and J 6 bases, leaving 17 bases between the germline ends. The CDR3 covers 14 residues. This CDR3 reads CASSPSGASTEQYF. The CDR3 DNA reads TGTGCCAGCAGCCCCTCGGGCGCTTCTACCGAGCAGTACTTC.